This T cell receptor (beta chain) was recorded in a study of cytomegalovirus exposure and HLA in healthy donors. Whole-study results and caveats: Follow-up analysis found HLA locus-dependent TCR association rates, highest for DRB1 and lowest for HLA-C. Apparent HLA restriction characterized most CMV-associated TCR beta chains in a later analysis. Presence/absence analyses treated sequencing depth as roughly uniform across donors.

The CDR3 loop spans 17 amino acids. Unmatched junction bases numbered 7, after V lost 0 bases and J lost 2 bases. CDR1 SGDLS and CDR2 YYNGEE come from the germline V gene. About this clone itself: The antigen remains unidentified.

PCR involved 60 Vbeta and 13 Jbeta primers. Here immunoSEQ multiplex PCR was the method, and the copy in TCRdb shows in-frame clones only, minus some. This sample has under 35,000 clones; about 60% occur once, and the top ten carry around 23%. The sequence was collected from a man in his fifties in good health and CMV-seropositive. Sample: PBMCs. V usage is TRBV9 and J usage is TRBJ2-3, with 9 bases that match TRBD2. The CDR3 nucleotides are TGTGCCAGCAGCGTAGGATTAGCGGGAGTGATCACAGATACGCAGTATTTT. Translated: CASSVGLAGVITDTQYF.